What follows are 9 T cell receptor beta chains derived from one specimen sequenced in a study of T-cell reconstitution after alpha-beta-depleted transplantation in children. Preparing the TCRbeta library involved the use of unique molecular identifiers. TCRdb analysed the PCR reads with MiXCR anew, one entry per CDR3 protein. The sample yields roughly 190,000 distinct CDR3 sequences, roughly 15% seen once. The sample was PBMCs from the stem cell graft donor, taken from the stem cell graft. The receptor set was obtained from a human donor who donated a stem cell graft to a child with acute lymphoblastic leukemia.

The V gene is TRBV20-1, the J gene TRBJ1-1; D perhaps matches TRBD1 (5 bases). The germline gives CDR1 DFQATT, CDR2 SNEGSKA (reference sequence). The CDR3 length is 15 residues. CDR3 DNA: TGCAGCTTACTTAGGGACCCGAGTATGAACACTGAAGCTTTCTTT. Translated, it gives CSLLRDPSMNTEAFF.

Many counts were recorded for this clonotype. The chain joins TRBV30 to TRBJ1-1; the D gene is possibly TRBD1 (6 bases). The CDR3 is 14 residues long. Germline values: CDR1 GTSNPN, CDR2 SVGIG (reference sequence). The ends were cut back, 3 bases at V and 10 bases at J, with 21 bases in the middle. CDR3 nucleotide sequence: TGTGCCTGGAGCACACCCTTACAGGGAATTGGAGCTTTCTTT. Protein: CAWSTPLQGIGAFF. The entire variable domain, with the rest obtained from reference TRBV30 and TRBJ1-1, is as follows: SQTIHQWPATLVQPVGSPLSLECTVEGTSNPNLYWYRQAAGRGLQLLFYSVGIGQISSEVPQNLSASRPQDRQFILSSKKLLLSDSGFYLCAWSTPLQGIGAFFGQGTRLTVV.

This clonotype was seen many times. The V and J genes are TRBV20-1 and TRBJ1-6; weak D call: TRBD1 (5 bases). This CDR3 is 17 amino acids long. V was shortened by 0 bases and J by 10 bases, with 22 bases between the two germline ends. Germline CDR1 reads DFQATT; CDR2 reads SNEGSKA (reference sequence). The CDR3 region is CSARDDELGRGGSPLHF. The CDR3 nucleotides read TGCAGTGCTAGAGATGACGAGTTGGGACGGGGTGGCTCACCCCTCCACTTT.

This clonotype turned up a few times. The gene calls are TRBV19 and TRBJ1-1, with D maybe TRBD1 (5 bases). CDR3 length: 12 residues. Germline assignment: CDR1 LNHDA and CDR2 SQIVND (reference sequence). V gave up 7 bases and J gave up 4 bases, with 10 bases separating them. This chain's CDR3 is CASNPGSTEAFF. For the CDR3, the DNA is TGTGCCAGTAACCCAGGGAGCACTGAAGCTTTCTTT.

The sample holds many counts of this clonotype. V is TRBV14 and J is TRBJ1-1; D perhaps matches TRBD1 (5 bases). The CDR3 length is 17 residues. Trimming shortened V by 4 bases and J by 2 bases, and 20 bases separated the two germline ends. The V gene's germline CDR1 is SGHDN and CDR2 FVKESK. CDR3 in amino acids: CASSPPDSSYSNTEAFF. In DNA form, the CDR3 reads TGTGCCAGCAGCCCCCCAGACAGCTCATATTCTAACACTGAAGCTTTCTTT.

In its sample, this clonotype was seen a few times. The chain carries TRBV12-3 or TRBV12-4 and TRBJ1-3; tentative D call: TRBD1 (6 bases). The CDR3 covers 15 residues. Between the trimmed V and J ends, which lost 6 bases and 3 bases, there was a span of 15 bases. CDR3 amino acids: CASRAAQGYGNTIYF. In nucleotides, the CDR3 is TGTGCCAGCAGGGCCGCACAGGGCTATGGAAACACCATATATTTT.

The chain carries TRBV5-1 and TRBJ1-1; a weak D match, TRBD1 (5 bases). With 3 bases removed from V and 5 bases from J, the gap between germline ends came to 17 bases. The CDR3 is made up of 15 amino acids. Per germline, CDR1 SGHRS and CDR2 YFSETQ. The CDR3 loop is CASSSPMGLGTEAFF. In DNA form, the CDR3 reads TGCGCCAGCAGCTCACCTATGGGGCTAGGAACTGAAGCTTTCTTT.

This clonotype was counted many times. The chain recombines TRBV4-1 with TRBJ2-7; D is ambiguous. The CDR3 extends over 14 amino acids. Trimming shortened V by 0 bases and J by 0 bases, and 6 bases separated the two germline ends. Germline CDR1 is MGHRA and CDR2 is YSYEKL. This CDR3 reads CASSQDHVSYEQYF. The CDR3, as DNA: TGCGCCAGCAGCCAAGATCACGTCTCCTACGAGCAGTACTTC.

At least ten counts were recorded for this clonotype. The chain couples TRBV20-1 to TRBJ2-4; D is uncertain. The length of the CDR3 is 15 residues. With 5 bases removed from V and 1 base from J, the gap between germline ends came to 15 bases. Germline values: CDR1 DFQATT, CDR2 SNEGSKA (reference sequence). CDR3 sequence: CSASDSQAAKNIQYF. CDR3 DNA sequence: TGCAGTGCTTCCGACTCCCAAGCTGCCAAAAACATTCAGTACTTC.